This entry is about one TCR beta chain. This entry is derived from a study of T cell responses to AZD1222 COVID-19 vaccine. Libraries were prepared by immunoSEQ multiplex PCR; TCRdb keeps only in-frame clonotypes and omits some of them. The table shows 160,000 or so clones, with roughly nine tenths occurring only once. CDR3 length: 14 amino acids. Germline V gene sequence: CDR1 GTSNPN, CDR2 SVGIG (reference sequence). The V gene is TRBV30, the J gene TRBJ1-1; 8 positions agree with TRBD1. The sequence was obtained from an adult in good health. The material sequenced was peripheral blood, taken on day 0 of AZD1222 vaccination. CDR3 sequence reads: CAEKQGGSNTEAFF. CDR3 sequence (DNA): TGTGCTGAAAAACAGGGGGGTTCTAACACTGAAGCTTTCTTT.